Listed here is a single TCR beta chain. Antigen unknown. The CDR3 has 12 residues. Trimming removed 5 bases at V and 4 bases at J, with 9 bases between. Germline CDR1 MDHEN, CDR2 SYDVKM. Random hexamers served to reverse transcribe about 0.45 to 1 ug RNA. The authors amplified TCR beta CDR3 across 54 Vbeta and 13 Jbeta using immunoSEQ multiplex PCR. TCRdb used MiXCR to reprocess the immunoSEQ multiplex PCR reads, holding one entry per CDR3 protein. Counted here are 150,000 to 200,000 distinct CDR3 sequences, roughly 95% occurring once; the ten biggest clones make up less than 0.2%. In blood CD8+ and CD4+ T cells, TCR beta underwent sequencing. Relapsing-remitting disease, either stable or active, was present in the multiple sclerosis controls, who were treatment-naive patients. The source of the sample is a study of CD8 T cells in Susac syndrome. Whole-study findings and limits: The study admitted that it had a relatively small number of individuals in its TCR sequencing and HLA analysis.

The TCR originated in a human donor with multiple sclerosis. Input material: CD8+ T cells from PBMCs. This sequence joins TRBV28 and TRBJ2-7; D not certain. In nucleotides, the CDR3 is TGTGCCAGCAGTGAGGCCGAATACGAGCAGTACTTC. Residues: CASSEAEYEQYF.